The 3 T cell receptor beta chains below all came from one sample that was sequenced in a study of shared clonotypes between healthy human individuals. Profiled with immunoSEQ multiplex PCR; TCRdb holds only in-frame clones, not every one. The repertoire includes 2 million to 2.5 million clones, around 95% of them detected once, and approximately 0.13% sits in the top ten. Material: naive CD4+ T cells sorted from blood. The subset: CD45RA+ positively selected. The receptor set was obtained from a man between 18 and 29 years old in good health.

The chain employs TRBV18 and TRBJ1-2; TRBD1 is a possible D gene (6 bases). The V and J ends lost 11 bases and 4 bases respectively, with 14 bases between them. The CDR3 has 12 amino acids. The germline V gene encodes CDR1 KGHSH and CDR2 LQKENI. CDR3 loop: CAARGGLYGYTF. In DNA form, the CDR3 reads TGTGCCGCCCGGGGGGGCCTCTATGGCTACACCTTC.

The chain recombines TRBV10-1 with TRBJ2-4; D is unclear. Per the germline V gene, CDR1 is WNHNN and CDR2 is SYGVQD (reference sequence). The germline V and J ends were trimmed by 5 bases and 9 bases, with 14 bases remaining between them. CDR3 size: 13 residues. Here the CDR3 DNA reads TGCGCCAGCAGTCGAGCGTTGGATGGCATTCAGTACTTC. This codes for CASSRALDGIQYF.

V and J are TRBV7-2 and TRBJ1-5; no reliable D call. Trimming removed 4 bases at V and 6 bases at J, with 10 bases between. The CDR3 sequence is 13 residues long. CDR1 SGHTA and CDR2 FQGNSA come from the germline V gene. The CDR3 reads CASSSYPSQPQHF. CDR3 nucleotides: TGTGCCAGCAGCTCCTACCCGAGTCAGCCCCAGCATTTT.